What follows describes a single T cell receptor beta chain. 60 Vbeta and 13 Jbeta primers were used in PCR. Original processing notes: About 83 million unique TCR beta chains, some 11 million shared, were counted in a later analysis. Profiling relied on immunoSEQ multiplex PCR, and the TCRdb table lists in-frame clones only, not all of them. The V and J calls and clone size come from that table; D and trimming were worked out from the DNA. The table includes about 120,000 clones, about four fifths detected once. This record comes from a study of cytomegalovirus exposure and HLA in healthy donors. About the study: Of the donors genotyped, 398 in all, about 81% fell in the Caucasian-associated ancestry cluster.

Donors counted as nominally healthy when sampled, yet unrecorded immune exposures were likely. Losses at the gene ends were 7 bases for V and 1 base for J; bases not matched to a gene: 5. Germline V gives CDR1 MNHNY, CDR2 SVGAGI (reference sequence). CDR3 length equals 14 residues. What was sequenced was PBMCs. This TCR was sampled from a woman in her forties in good health and CMV-seronegative. The rearrangement joins TRBV6-6 to TRBJ1-1; 8 nucleotides line up with TRBD1. The CDR3, as DNA: TGTGCCAGCATCAAACAGGGGGAGAACACTGAAGCTTTCTTT. Translating gives CASIKQGENTEAFF.